The 12 T cell receptor beta chains given below trace back to one sample, sequenced in a study of cytomegalovirus exposure and HLA in healthy donors. This PCR relied on a set of 60 Vbeta primers and 13 Jbeta primers. Using immunoSEQ multiplex PCR, the repertoire was profiled, and TCRdb retains in-frame clones only, with some absent. Counted here are about 160,000 clones, 80% to 90% occurring once; the ten biggest clones make up under 2.5%. Sequencing was done on a sample of PBMCs. The receptors derive from a woman under 30 in good health and CMV-seronegative.

The J gene is TRBJ1-1, the V gene TRBV5-6; D is possibly TRBD1 (6 bases). The CDR3 contains 14 residues. Trimming stripped 6 bases from V and 3 bases from J, with 15 bases between. Per germline, CDR1 SGHDT and CDR2 YYEEEE. CDR3 bases: TGTGCCAGCAAACCCGGGACATTCCACACTGAAGCTTTCTTT. Its translation is CASKPGTFHTEAFF.

This clone occurred a few times. The CDR3 loop reads CASSVALGGLAGGTQETQYF. CDR3 sequence (DNA): TGTGCCAGCAGCGTAGCCCTCGGGGGACTAGCGGGAGGTACCCAAGAGACCCAGTACTTC. V is TRBV9 and J is TRBJ2-5, with 15 bases that match TRBD2. V shed 0 bases, J shed 1 base, and the junction held 10 bases outside the gene matches. The CDR3 has 20 amino acids. CDR1 SGDLS and CDR2 YYNGEE come from the germline V gene. The variable domain in full, completed from reference TRBV9 and TRBJ2-5, reads DSGVTQTPKHLITATGQRVTLRCSPRSGDLSVYWYQQSLDQGLQFLIQYYNGEERAKGNILERFSAQQFPDLHSELNLSSLELGDSALYFCASSVALGGLAGGTQETQYFGPGTRLLVL.

This clone was seen only once. The CDR3 reads CAISPSGPYEQYF. CDR3 coding DNA: TGTGCCATCAGTCCTAGCGGCCCCTACGAGCAGTACTTC. This chain joins TRBV10-3 and TRBJ2-7; 7 nucleotides agree with TRBD2. From germline, CDR1 is ENHRY and CDR2 SYGVKD. This CDR3 has 13 residues. The V and J ends lost 5 bases and 2 bases, in that order; junction bases with no gene match: 3.

The V gene is TRBV7-6, the J gene TRBJ1-1, with TRBD1 identical over 9 bases. The CDR3 is 15 residues long. Losses at the gene ends were 4 bases for V and 1 base for J; bases not matched to a gene: 4. CDR1 SGHVS and CDR2 FNYEAQ come from the germline V gene. The CDR3 DNA reads as TGTGCCAGCAGCTCCCCGGGACAGGGGAACACTGAAGCTTTCTTT. Its protein is CASSSPGQGNTEAFF. The whole variable domain, filled in from reference TRBV7-6 and TRBJ1-1, reads GAGVSQSPRYKVTKRGQDVALRCDPISGHVSLYWYRQALGQGPEFLTYFNYEAQQDKSGLPNDRFSAERPEGSISTLTIQRTEQRDSAMYRCASSSPGQGNTEAFFGQGTRLTVV.

The chain employs TRBV27 and TRBJ1-5; D remains unclear. Looked up from germline, CDR1 is MNHEY and CDR2 is SMNVEV (reference sequence). V lost 5 bases, J lost 4 bases, and 15 bases lay in between. There are 15 residues in the CDR3. For the CDR3, the DNA is TGTGCCAGCAGTCCCACCACCGGGAGAAATCAGCCCCAGCATTTT. It codes for CASSPTTGRNQPQHF.

The chain is built from TRBV30 and TRBJ2-3, with 7 bases matching TRBD2. V shed 2 bases and J 2 bases; nucleotides not matched to a gene: 4. The CDR3 covers 14 residues. Per the germline V gene, CDR1 is GTSNPN and CDR2 is SVGIG (reference sequence). The CDR3 is CAWSTGLLTDTQYF. CDR3 bases: TGTGCCTGGAGTACGGGACTACTCACAGATACGCAGTATTTT. Filled out from reference TRBV30 and TRBJ2-3, the complete variable domain reads SQTIHQWPATLVQPVGSPLSLECTVEGTSNPNLYWYRQAAGRGLQLLFYSVGIGQISSEVPQNLSASRPQDRQFILSSKKLLLSDSGFYLCAWSTGLLTDTQYFGPGTRLTVL.

V is TRBV6-5 and J is TRBJ1-2; D is uncertain. The length of the CDR3 is 15 residues. Germline V gene lookup returns CDR1 MNHEY and CDR2 SVGAGI. Trimming pared 0 bases from V and 3 bases from J, leaving 11 bases between. CDR3 region: CASSYSEGSDYGYTF. The CDR3 nucleotides read TGTGCCAGCAGTTACTCGGAGGGATCGGACTATGGCTACACCTTC.

The chain joins TRBV6-4 to TRBJ1-2; TRBD1 might be the D (6 bases). This CDR3 is built from 13 residues. From germline, CDR1 is MRHNA and CDR2 SNTAGT. Deletions cut 4 bases from V and 4 bases from J, with 10 bases between. The DNA for the CDR3 is TGTGCCAGCAGTGTCGAGACAGGCTATGGCTACACCTTC. The encoded protein is CASSVETGYGYTF.

This clone was seen only a few times. The rearrangement joins TRBV19 to TRBJ1-4; D gene uncertain. Germline CDR1 reads LNHDA; CDR2 reads SQIVND (reference sequence). Between the trimmed V and J ends, which lost 3 bases and 8 bases, there was a span of 16 bases. CDR3 length equals 15 residues. The CDR3 DNA reads as TGTGCCAGTAGTATCGGACTTAGGTTGTGGGAAAAACTGTTTTTT. Its translation is CASSIGLRLWEKLFF. The variable domain in full, completed from reference TRBV19 and TRBJ1-4, reads DGGITQSPKYLFRKEGQNVTLSCEQNLNHDAMYWYRQDPGQGLRLIYYSQIVNDFQKGDIAEGYSVSREKKESFPLTVTSAQKNPTAFYLCASSIGLRLWEKLFFGSGTQLSVL.

This chain uses TRBV21-1 with TRBJ1-5. TRBV21-1 constitutes a pseudogene. CDR3 length equals 16 residues. The DNA for the CDR3 is TGTGCCAGCAGCAAAGGAGGGAGGAATGATGGTCAGCCCCAGCATTTT. It translates to CASSKGGRNDGQPQHF.

The V gene is TRBV19, the J gene TRBJ2-3; D is undetermined. There are 14 residues in the CDR3. Germline CDR1 and CDR2: LNHDA and SQIVND (reference sequence). V shed 5 bases and J shed 4 bases, with 13 bases lying between them. CDR3 bases: TGTGCCAGTAGTTTGGGTATTCAGGCAGATACGCAGTATTTT. As protein: CASSLGIQADTQYF.

The chain links TRBV28 to TRBJ2-5; D call uncertain. Germline-derived CDR1 and CDR2 are MDHEN and SYDVKM. This CDR3 region has 11 residues. V gave up 5 bases and J gave up 4 bases, with 5 bases separating them. CDR3 in DNA: TGTGCCAGCAGTACCAGAGAGACCCAGTACTTC. It encodes CASSTRETQYF.